The clone carrying this TCR beta chain was counted a single time. Its antigen is unknown. The data were obtained in a study of T cell responses to AZD1222 COVID-19 vaccine. Study observations and caveats: The number of AZD1222 recipients seropositive at baseline was only five to seven. White British ancestry dominated among donors, who included more females, and clonal diversity was possibly underestimated. Spike was spanned by vaccine-associated CD4 TCRs, with dominance at 160-218 and 743-854.

Per germline, CDR1 LGHNA and CDR2 YNFKEQ. The CDR3 totals 17 residues. V was shortened by 0 bases and J by 4 bases, with 18 bases between the two germline ends. Method: immunoSEQ multiplex PCR; TCRdb's copy keeps in-frame clones and lacks some. The sample records 100,000 or so clones, approximately 90% being singletons. This TCR came from an adult in good health. V is TRBV4-2 and J is TRBJ1-2, with D uncertain. The specimen comprised peripheral blood, sampled on day 0 of AZD1222 vaccination. The CDR3 spells CASSQDLARQISYGYTF. The DNA for the CDR3 is TGTGCCAGCAGCCAAGACCTTGCGAGGCAGATTAGCTATGGCTACACCTTC.